The entry below gives a single TCR beta chain sequence along with its context. Antigen: not known. This entry belongs to a study of shared clonotypes between healthy human individuals. General observations from the study: Clonotypes that were shared across a few donors made up 4% to 6% of naive CD4 clonotypes. A generally larger estimated richness was seen in naive subsets than in memory subsets.

Profiled with immunoSEQ multiplex PCR; TCRdb holds only in-frame clones, not every one. The data contain some 1 million clones, around 76% of them singletons. The germline gives CDR1 SGHNT, CDR2 YYREEE (reference sequence). V lost 5 bases and J lost 7; bases outside the gene matches: 5. The CDR3 is made up of 14 amino acids. Only Caucasian adults living in Nashville, Tennessee made up the donor group. This receptor was obtained from a man between 18 and 29 years old in good health. Input material: memory CD4+ T cells sorted from blood. As for subset: CD45RA-negative fraction. The chain carries TRBV5-4 and TRBJ1-4; the match to TRBD1 covers 10 bases. The chain's CDR3 is CASSHDRGPEKLFF. CDR3 DNA sequence: TGTGCCAGCAGTCATGACAGGGGGCCTGAAAAACTGTTTTTT.